A single T cell receptor beta chain is shown here with its context. Its antigen is unknown. The CDR3 contains 11 residues. Looked up from germline, CDR1 is SNHLY and CDR2 is FYNNEI. V dropped 8 bases and J dropped 7 bases, with 11 bases sitting between them. This record comes from a study of T cell responses to AZD1222 COVID-19 vaccine. Study-wide results and limits: Once two AZD1222 doses were given, Spike-specific TCR breadth and depth went up. Repertoires were obtained only post-peak T cell response. Only six AZD1222 recipients tested seropositive at baseline.

Produced via immunoSEQ multiplex PCR; TCRdb's table is partial and in-frame only. The sample shows under 150,000 clones, roughly nine tenths of them seen only once. The material sequenced was peripheral blood, taken 28 days after the second AZD1222 dose. This chain connects TRBV2 to TRBJ1-1; D call uncertain. The sequence was collected from an adult who received the AZD1222 COVID-19 vaccine. The CDR3 here is CASRGEVEAFF. CDR3 bases: TGTGCCAGCCGTGGGGAAGTTGAAGCTTTCTTT.